The source of this TCR beta chain is a study of T cell responses to AZD1222 COVID-19 vaccine. Background on the study: Combined were second doses at about 4 or about 12 weeks. Study findings and constraints: Repertoires were sampled only after the peak T cell response. Unmutated regions of variants are reportedly targeted by nearly half of spike-specific TCRs. Donors were chiefly white British, with a greater number of females, and clonal diversity was perhaps underestimated.

TCRdb's table, derived via immunoSEQ multiplex PCR, lists solely in-frame clones and lacks some. This sample yields fewer than 100,000 clones, of which 90% are seen a single time; 8% to 9.5% belongs to the top ten. About this clone itself: Its matching antigen is unknown.

The CDR3 runs to 15 residues. Germline CDR1 reads LNHDA; CDR2 reads SQIVND (reference sequence). Trimming cost V 3 bases and J 0 bases, with 9 bases left between them. The sequencing here drew on peripheral blood, taken on day 0 of AZD1222 vaccination. The rearrangement links TRBV19 to TRBJ2-4; D is perhaps TRBD2 (6 bases). The sequence derives from an adult in good health. The CDR3 DNA follows: TGTGCCAGTAGTATTGCGGGGCTAGCCAAAAACATTCAGTACTTC. Translation: CASSIAGLAKNIQYF.